These 20 T cell receptor beta chains share one sample of origin, sequenced in a study of shared clonotypes between healthy human individuals. Naive CD8 cells, CD45RO-negative and positively selected for CCR7, excluded terminally differentiated effector memory CD45RA+ cells. TCRdb's copy holds only in-frame clones and misses some; the assay was immunoSEQ multiplex PCR. Among some 2,100,000 clones listed, 85% to 95% were seen once. The source material was naive CD8+ T cells from PBMCs. The source of these receptors is a man between 18 and 35 years old in good health. Some clones in this sample may be carry-over from other donors' samples.

CDR3 protein: CASSPRLRENTGELFF. CDR3 DNA sequence: TGTGCCAGCAGCCCTCGTTTGCGGGAGAACACCGGGGAGCTGTTTTTT. The chain employs TRBV2 and TRBJ2-2; D may be TRBD2 (6 bases). V was shortened by 6 bases and J by 1 base, with 15 bases between the two germline ends. CDR1 and CDR2 from the germline V gene are SNHLY and FYNNEI. The CDR3 totals 16 residues. Complete variable domain (other parts from reference TRBV2 and TRBJ2-2): EPEVTQTPSHQVTQMGQEVILRCVPISNHLYFYWYRQILGQKVEFLVSFYNNEISEKSEIFDDQFSVERPDGSNFTLKIRSTKLEDSAMYFCASSPRLRENTGELFFGEGSRLTVL.

V and J are TRBV19 and TRBJ2-4; D gene ambiguous. Trimming shortened V by 3 bases and J by 1 base, and 4 bases separated the two germline ends. This CDR3 has 13 residues. Germline V gives CDR1 LNHDA, CDR2 SQIVND (reference sequence). The chain's CDR3 is CASSIVAKNIQYF. CDR3 sequence (DNA): TGTGCCAGTAGTATTGTGGCCAAAAACATTCAGTACTTC.

The chain couples TRBV4-1 to TRBJ1-4; D is ambiguous. The germline gives CDR1 MGHRA, CDR2 YSYEKL. This CDR3 has 15 amino acids. V gave up 3 bases and J gave up 0 bases, with 8 bases separating them. This CDR3 reads CASSQGISTNEKLFF. The DNA for the CDR3 is TGCGCCAGCAGCCAGGGGATTTCAACTAATGAAAAACTGTTTTTT.

The rearrangement uses TRBV7-9 and TRBJ2-2; D tentatively reads TRBD1 or TRBD2 (6 bases each). The V end lost 5 bases, the J end lost 2 bases, and 18 bases lay between the germline ends. Germline V lookup: CDR1 SEHNR, CDR2 FQNEAQ (reference sequence). This CDR3 spans 17 amino acids. In nucleotides, the CDR3 is TGTGCCAGCAGCCGCCGGGGGCAGCCCTCTAACACCGGGGAGCTGTTTTTT. Protein sequence: CASSRRGQPSNTGELFF.

This clone was observed once. The genes are TRBV12-5 and TRBJ2-5; a possible D gene is TRBD2 (6 bases). V dropped 5 bases and J dropped 1 base, with 14 bases sitting between them. Germline CDR1 reads LGHNT; CDR2 reads FRNRAP. The CDR3 has 15 amino acids. CDR3 nucleotide sequence: TGTGCTAGTGGTGCGGGATGGGAAATCCAAGAGACCCAGTACTTC. This sequence encodes CASGAGWEIQETQYF.

V usage is TRBV19 and J usage is TRBJ2-7, with D perhaps TRBD2 (6 bases). Germline V CDR1 and CDR2: LNHDA, SQIVND (reference sequence). The V and J ends lost 5 bases and 7 bases respectively, with 21 bases between them. This CDR3 spans 15 amino acids. CDR3 bases: TGTGCCAGTAGTCCCCGGGACTTTTACCGCATGGAGCAGTACTTC. It specifies CASSPRDFYRMEQYF.

The genes are TRBV27 and TRBJ2-2; no clear D. The germline V gene encodes CDR1 MNHEY and CDR2 SMNVEV (reference sequence). Trimming left V 5 bases short and J 5 bases short, with 9 bases between. The CDR3 totals 13 residues. CDR3 nucleotides: TGTGCCAGCAGTAGGCCCCCAACCGGGGAGCTGTTTTTT. Translated, it gives CASSRPPTGELFF.

The V call is TRBV5-1, the J call TRBJ2-5, with TRBD2 identical over 9 bases. The germline V gene encodes CDR1 SGHRS and CDR2 YFSETQ. The CDR3 runs to 17 residues. V lost 4 bases, J lost 4 bases, and 14 bases stayed unmatched. CDR3 protein: CASSPFLAGALGETQYF. For the CDR3, the DNA is TGCGCCAGCAGCCCTTTTTTAGCGGGAGCCCTCGGAGAGACCCAGTACTTC.

V usage is TRBV19 and J usage is TRBJ2-7; possibly TRBD1 for D (6 bases). The CDR3 has 14 residues. Germline-derived CDR1 and CDR2 are LNHDA and SQIVND (reference sequence). V gave up 1 base and J gave up 5 bases, with 12 bases separating them. The CDR3 region is CASSIGGRGNEQYF. CDR3 nucleotide sequence: TGTGCCAGTAGTATAGGTGGCAGGGGCAACGAGCAGTACTTC.

This sequence joins TRBV9 and TRBJ2-3; no definite D call. In germline, CDR1 is SGDLS, CDR2 YYNGEE. The V end lost 0 bases, the J end lost 2 bases, and 7 bases lay between the germline ends. CDR3 size: 14 residues. The CDR3 region is CASSVEVSTDTQYF. Here the CDR3 DNA reads TGTGCCAGCAGCGTAGAGGTGTCCACAGATACGCAGTATTTT.

The rearrangement links TRBV7-9 to TRBJ1-2; D remains ambiguous. The germline CDR1 and CDR2 sequences are SEHNR and FQNEAQ (reference sequence). V dropped 7 bases and J dropped 8 bases, with 17 bases sitting between them. This CDR3 is built from 13 residues. CDR3 in amino acids: CASTPFESGGYTF. CDR3 bases: TGTGCCAGCACCCCCTTCGAGTCGGGGGGCTACACCTTC. The full variable domain, rest sourced from reference TRBV7-9 and TRBJ1-2, is DTGVSQNPRHKITKRGQNVTFRCDPISEHNRLYWYRQTLGQGPEFLTYFQNEAQLEKSRLLSDRFSAERPKGSFSTLEIQRTEQGDSAMYLCASTPFESGGYTFGSGTRLTVV.

This chain connects TRBV6-5 to TRBJ2-1, with 12 bases lining up with TRBD2. V shed 2 bases and J 7 bases; nucleotides not matched to a gene: 6. The length of the CDR3 is 16 residues. CDR1 and CDR2 (germline): MNHEY, SVGAGI. The CDR3 spells CASSYATSGRGNEQFF. CDR3 in DNA: TGTGCCAGCAGTTACGCGACTAGCGGGAGAGGAAATGAGCAGTTCTTC.

The chain employs TRBV9 and TRBJ1-1; 7 bases are a match to TRBD1. Germline V gives CDR1 SGDLS, CDR2 YYNGEE. V was pared by 3 bases and J by 6 bases, with 5 bases of the junction left unmatched. This CDR3 is built from 13 residues. CDR3 in DNA: TGTGCCAGCAGCGCGCAGGGGGGCGCTGAAGCTTTCTTT. It is translated as CASSAQGGAEAFF.

The chain carries TRBV28 and TRBJ1-2; 7 bases line up with TRBD1. The CDR3 runs to 14 residues. Trimming took 6 bases from V and 5 from J; bases not matched to a gene: 9. The germline V gene has CDR1 MDHEN and CDR2 SYDVKM. The CDR3 DNA reads TGTGCCAGCAGACCCCGGACAGGTTTTTATGGCTACACCTTC. It specifies CASRPRTGFYGYTF.

The chain carries TRBV27 and TRBJ1-2, with 8 bases lining up with TRBD1. This CDR3 is built from 20 residues. Germline lookup yields CDR1 MNHEY and CDR2 SMNVEV (reference sequence). J was trimmed by 0 bases and V by 0 bases; bases with no gene match: 15. This chain's CDR3 is CASSLSFSPLRGPTNYGYTF. In DNA form, the CDR3 reads TGTGCCAGCAGTTTATCGTTCAGCCCACTCAGGGGGCCTACTAACTATGGCTACACCTTC.

A single count supports this clone. This chain joins TRBV19 and TRBJ2-7; 7 positions match TRBD1. This CDR3 is built from 15 residues. V dropped 5 bases and J dropped 2; count of bases not matched to a gene: 9. Per the germline V gene, CDR1 is LNHDA and CDR2 is SQIVND (reference sequence). The CDR3 DNA sequence: TGTGCCAGTAGTCCAGCCTCACAGGGGCCCTACGAGCAGTACTTC. Translated: CASSPASQGPYEQYF. Variable domain in full (rest from reference TRBV19 and TRBJ2-7): DGGITQSPKYLFRKEGQNVTLSCEQNLNHDAMYWYRQDPGQGLRLIYYSQIVNDFQKGDIAEGYSVSREKKESFPLTVTSAQKNPTAFYLCASSPASQGPYEQYFGPGTRLTVT.

This clone occurred a few times. V gene TRBV5-1 combines with J gene TRBJ2-3, with D possibly TRBD2 on 6 matching bases. The V end lost 0 bases, the J end lost 6 bases, and 11 bases lay between the germline ends. The CDR3 is 14 amino acids. Per the germline V gene, CDR1 is SGHRS and CDR2 is YFSETQ. The DNA of the CDR3 is TGCGCCAGCAGCTTGGAGGGGACTGACGATACGCAGTATTTT. This sequence encodes CASSLEGTDDTQYF.

The V gene is TRBV7-9, the J gene TRBJ2-1; no firm D call. The V end lost 1 base, the J end lost 3 bases, and 10 bases lay between the germline ends. CDR3 length: 15 residues. The germline V gene has CDR1 SEHNR and CDR2 FQNEAQ (reference sequence). The CDR3 region is CASSLVLGNYNEQFF. The CDR3 coding sequence is TGTGCCAGCAGCTTAGTCCTAGGGAACTACAATGAGCAGTTCTTC.

V gene TRBV12-5 combines with J gene TRBJ2-1; 16 bases are a match to TRBD2. With 3 bases clipped from V and 1 base from J, the junction kept 3 bases outside the gene matches. Germline-derived CDR1 and CDR2 are LGHNT and FRNRAP. The CDR3 contains 18 residues. The CDR3: CASGFGTSGRASYNEQFF. DNA of the CDR3: TGTGCTAGTGGTTTTGGGACTAGCGGGAGGGCTTCCTACAATGAGCAGTTCTTC.

The chain uses TRBV5-1 and TRBJ2-7; D gene ambiguous. CDR3 length equals 15 residues. Germline loops: CDR1 SGHRS, CDR2 YFSETQ. With 6 bases removed from V and 0 bases from J, the gap between germline ends came to 16 bases. The CDR3 DNA reads TGCGCCAGCACCCCAGGTAGCAGGCCCTCCTACGAGCAGTACTTC. The encoded protein is CASTPGSRPSYEQYF.